This T cell receptor (beta chain) was recovered during a study of CD8+CD57+ T cells in acquired aplastic anemia. Study-level information: Mean DNA quantity obtained from sorted CD4+ and CD8+ cells was 2.5 to 4 ug.

According to the study, genomic DNA was the template for TCR beta VDJ and CDR3 profiling. A single record per CDR3 protein comes from TCRdb applying MiXCR to the reads. The data show about 200,000 distinct CDR3 sequences, roughly 60% seen once. Per the germline V gene, CDR1 is MDHEN and CDR2 is SYDVKM. The V segment lost 5 bases and the J segment 15 bases; nucleotides outside the gene matches: 12. The CDR3 has 13 amino acids. Patients chosen for sequencing had shown CD8+CD57+ cell expansion by flow cytometry. Everyone among the patients had severe acquired aplastic anemia. Blood samples were obtained from patients who had received no prior therapy.

The sample was sorted CD4+, CD8+, or CD8+CD57+ T cells (not recorded which) from PBMCs. The sequence was collected from a human donor with aplastic anemia. This rearrangement joins TRBV28 to TRBJ2-3; the match to TRBD1 covers 9 bases. CDR3 in amino acids: CASSPRKRQGGYF. CDR3 in DNA: TGTGCCAGCAGTCCCAGAAAAAGACAGGGGGGATATTTT.